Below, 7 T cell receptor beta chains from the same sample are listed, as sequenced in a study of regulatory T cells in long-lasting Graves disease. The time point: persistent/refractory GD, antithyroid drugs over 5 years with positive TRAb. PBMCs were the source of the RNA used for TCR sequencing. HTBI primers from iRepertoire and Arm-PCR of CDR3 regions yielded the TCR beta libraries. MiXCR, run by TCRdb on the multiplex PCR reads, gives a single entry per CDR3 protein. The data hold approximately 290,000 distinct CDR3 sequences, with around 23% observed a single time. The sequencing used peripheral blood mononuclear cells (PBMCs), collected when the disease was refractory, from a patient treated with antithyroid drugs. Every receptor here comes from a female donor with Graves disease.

CDR3 DNA: TGCGCCAGCAGCGAAGGGTTTTTCCCTTACAATGAGCAGTTCTTC. Translating gives CASSEGFFPYNEQFF. The chain employs TRBV5-1 and TRBJ2-1; no definite D call. The CDR3 spans 15 residues. Germline V gene sequence: CDR1 SGHRS, CDR2 YFSETQ. Trimming took off 4 bases at V and 4 bases at J, with 15 bases between the two ends.

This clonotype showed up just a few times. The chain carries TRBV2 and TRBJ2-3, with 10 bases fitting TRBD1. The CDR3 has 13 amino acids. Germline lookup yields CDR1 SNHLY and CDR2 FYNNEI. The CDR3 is CATTGGNTDTQYF. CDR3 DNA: TGTGCTACGACAGGGGGCAACACAGATACGCAGTATTTT.

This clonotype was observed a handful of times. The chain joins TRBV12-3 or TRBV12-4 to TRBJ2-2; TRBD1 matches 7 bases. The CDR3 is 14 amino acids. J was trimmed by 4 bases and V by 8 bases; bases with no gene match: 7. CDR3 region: CASRGTGATGELFF. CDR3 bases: TGTGCCAGCCGAGGCACAGGGGCCACCGGGGAGCTGTTTTTT.

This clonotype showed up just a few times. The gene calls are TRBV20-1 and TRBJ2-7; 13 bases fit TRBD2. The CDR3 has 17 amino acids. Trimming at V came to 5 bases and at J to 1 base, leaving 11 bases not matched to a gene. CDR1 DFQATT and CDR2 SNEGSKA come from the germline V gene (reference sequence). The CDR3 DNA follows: TGCAGTGCTCGCGCCCGACTAGCGGGAGGCCTATCCTACGAGCAGTACTTC. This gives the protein CSARARLAGGLSYEQYF.

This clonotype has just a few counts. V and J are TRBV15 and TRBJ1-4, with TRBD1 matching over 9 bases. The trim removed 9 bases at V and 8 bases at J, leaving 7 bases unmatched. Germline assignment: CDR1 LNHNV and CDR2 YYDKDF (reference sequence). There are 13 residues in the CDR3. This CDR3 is CATAGTGTEKLFF. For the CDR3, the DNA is TGTGCCACGGCCGGGACAGGGACCGAAAAACTGTTTTTT.

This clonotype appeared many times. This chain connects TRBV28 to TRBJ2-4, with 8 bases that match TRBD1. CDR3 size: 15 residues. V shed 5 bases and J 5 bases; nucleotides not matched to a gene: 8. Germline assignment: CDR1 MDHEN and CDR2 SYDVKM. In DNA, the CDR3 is TGTGCCAGCAGTGACAACAGGGGGGACGAAAACATTCAGTACTTC. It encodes CASSDNRGDENIQYF.

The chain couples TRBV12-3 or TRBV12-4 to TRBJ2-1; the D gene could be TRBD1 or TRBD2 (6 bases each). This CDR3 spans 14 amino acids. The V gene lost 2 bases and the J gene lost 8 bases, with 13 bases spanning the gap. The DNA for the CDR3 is TGTGCCAGCAGTTTAATGGGGGGCGGGGATGAGCAGTTCTTC. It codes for CASSLMGGGDEQFF.